These 32 T cell receptor beta chains were all obtained from the same sample, sequenced in a study of T cell responses to AZD1222 COVID-19 vaccine (dated by TCRdb to the early 2020s). Library preparation used the immunoSEQ multiplex PCR assay. Not all clones reach the TCRdb copy of this immuneACCESS table, which keeps in-frame sequences only. Checked studies attribute under half of the gap to unresolved V genes and leave the rest unexplained. The sample data list approximately 150,000 clones, and 94% of these were observed just once. The top ten hold under 6% of the sample. What this sample's time point label stands for: about 28 days (+/-7) after the second vaccine dose. The input for sequencing was peripheral blood, taken 28 days after the second AZD1222 dose. These receptor sequences come from an adult who received the AZD1222 COVID-19 vaccine.

The genes are TRBV18 and TRBJ2-1, with D tentatively TRBD2 (6 bases). Between the trimmed V and J ends, which lost 0 bases and 5 bases, there was a span of 20 bases. In germline, CDR1 is KGHSH, CDR2 LQKENI. The CDR3 totals 18 residues. Here the CDR3 reads CASSPPRGRLGLNNEQFF. Here the CDR3 DNA reads TGTGCCAGCTCACCACCGCGGGGCCGACTAGGTTTGAACAATGAGCAGTTCTTC. The whole variable domain, remainder taken from reference TRBV18 and TRBJ2-1, is NAGVMQNPRHLVRRRGQEARLRCSPMKGHSHVYWYRQLPEEGLKFMVYLQKENIIDESGMPKERFSAEFPKEGPSILRIQQVVRGDSAAYFCASSPPRGRLGLNNEQFFGPGTRLTVL.

This chain uses TRBV9 with TRBJ1-4; D unclear. Trimming left V 1 base short and J 7 bases short, with 11 bases between. CDR1 is SGDLS, CDR2 YYNGEE, per germline. CDR3 length: 14 residues. The CDR3 coding sequence is TGTGCCAGCAGCGTACTCCAGGCTAGTGAAAAACTGTTTTTT. Its protein is CASSVLQASEKLFF.

The rearrangement uses TRBV4-2 and TRBJ2-6, with TRBD1 as a possible D gene (5 bases). Germline loops: CDR1 LGHNA, CDR2 YNFKEQ. The CDR3 is 15 amino acids. With 0 bases removed from V and 4 bases from J, the gap between germline ends came to 7 bases. CDR3 in DNA: TGTGCCAGCAGCCAAGAAGGGGCCGGGGCCAACGTCCTGACTTTC. It codes for CASSQEGAGANVLTF.

V is TRBV4-1 and J is TRBJ1-6, with D unresolved. Germline-derived CDR1 and CDR2 are MGHRA and YSYEKL. This CDR3 is 15 amino acids long. V lost 1 base and J 13 bases, leaving 17 bases between the germline ends. The CDR3 region is CASSQGRASGWPLHF. As DNA, the CDR3 is TGCGCCAGCAGCCAAGGGCGAGCGAGTGGATGGCCCCTCCACTTT.

The chain is built from TRBV6-1 and TRBJ2-1, with D possibly TRBD2 on 6 matching bases. Trimming stripped 0 bases from V and 3 bases from J, with 12 bases between. Germline V CDR1 and CDR2: MNHNS, SASEGT. The CDR3 spans 16 residues. This CDR3 is CASSEALTGVYNEQFF. CDR3 in DNA: TGTGCCAGCAGTGAAGCGCTTACGGGAGTCTACAATGAGCAGTTCTTC.

The chain couples TRBV7-9 to TRBJ2-7; 12 bases map to TRBD2. CDR3 size: 16 residues. With 2 bases clipped from V and 2 bases from J, the junction kept 4 bases outside the gene matches. CDR1 is SEHNR and CDR2 is FQNEAQ in the germline V gene (reference sequence). The CDR3 nucleotides read TGTGCCAGCAGCTTACAGACTAGCGGGAGACCCTACGAGCAGTACTTC. Amino acids: CASSLQTSGRPYEQYF.

This chain uses TRBV11-2 with TRBJ2-3; a possible D gene is TRBD2 (6 bases). CDR1 is SGHAT, CDR2 FQNNGV, per germline. Trimming pared 0 bases from V and 0 bases from J, leaving 13 bases between. This CDR3 comprises 17 residues. The CDR3 DNA is TGTGCCAGCAGCTTAGATCTGGGGGGACGAAGCACAGATACGCAGTATTTT. Residues: CASSLDLGGRSTDTQYF.

The chain is built from TRBV30 and TRBJ1-2; D ambiguous. The CDR3 has 12 amino acids. The germline gives CDR1 GTSNPN, CDR2 SVGIG (reference sequence). V gave up 2 bases and J gave up 12 bases, with 16 bases separating them. This CDR3 reads CAWSLPAPGHTF. The CDR3 nucleotides read TGTGCCTGGAGTCTCCCGGCCCCGGGCCACACCTTC.

CDR3: CATGTFSYEQYF. The CDR3 DNA sequence: TGTGCCACGGGGACTTTTTCCTACGAGCAGTACTTC. The V and J genes are TRBV2 and TRBJ2-7, with D tentatively TRBD2 (6 bases). From germline, CDR1 is SNHLY and CDR2 FYNNEI. The germline V and J ends were trimmed by 10 bases and 1 base, with 11 bases remaining between them. The CDR3 runs to 12 residues. Supplemented by reference TRBV2 and TRBJ2-7, the full variable domain reads EPEVTQTPSHQVTQMGQEVILRCVPISNHLYFYWYRQILGQKVEFLVSFYNNEISEKSEIFDDQFSVERPDGSNFTLKIRSTKLEDSAMYFCATGTFSYEQYFGPGTRLTVT.

The genes are TRBV5-1 and TRBJ2-3; no clear D. The CDR3 spans 16 residues. Germline CDR1 SGHRS, CDR2 YFSETQ. V was clipped by 9 bases and J by 1 base, with 21 bases between them. This chain's CDR3 is CATQTTPGVGTDTQYF. The CDR3 DNA sequence: TGCGCCACCCAAACGACCCCTGGGGTGGGCACAGATACGCAGTATTTT.

V usage is TRBV3-1 (or the pseudogene TRBV3-2) and J usage is TRBJ2-6; D is perhaps TRBD1 (5 bases). Trimming removed 1 base from V and 0 bases from J, with 13 bases in between. Per the germline V gene, CDR1 is LGHDT and CDR2 is YNNKEL (reference sequence). The CDR3 sequence is 18 residues long. The CDR3 spells CASSQALQASSGANVLTF. The CDR3 DNA reads as TGTGCCAGCAGCCAAGCCTTACAGGCCTCCTCTGGGGCCAACGTCCTGACTTTC.

The V call is TRBV6-5, the J call TRBJ1-1; no firm D call. In germline, CDR1 is MNHEY, CDR2 SVGAGI. The germline V and J ends were trimmed by 5 bases and 4 bases, with 17 bases remaining between them. The CDR3 has 15 residues. DNA of the CDR3: TGTGCCAGCAGTCCCCCCAATACACGAGGCACTGAAGCTTTCTTT. This gives the protein CASSPPNTRGTEAFF.

The chain couples TRBV7-2 to TRBJ2-7, with D uncertain. The ends were cut back, 0 bases at V and 4 bases at J, with 7 bases in the middle. The CDR3 contains 13 residues. Germline CDR1 and CDR2: SGHTA and FQGNSA. The CDR3 is CASSLALGYEQYF. In DNA form, the CDR3 reads TGTGCCAGCAGCTTAGCGTTAGGATACGAGCAGTACTTC.

The V and J genes are TRBV19 and TRBJ1-4, with a tentative D call TRBD1 (5 bases). With 5 bases removed from V and 1 base from J, the gap between germline ends came to 14 bases. The CDR3 is made up of 16 amino acids. The germline V gene encodes CDR1 LNHDA and CDR2 SQIVND (reference sequence). The CDR3 loop is CASSPRGYGTNEKLFF. DNA of the CDR3: TGTGCCAGTAGTCCTAGGGGCTACGGAACTAATGAAAAACTGTTTTTT.

This clone came up once. A junction end diverges from the germline sequence, so it may reflect a read error. The chain carries TRBV27 and TRBJ1-5, with D possibly matching TRBD1 (6 bases). Germline CDR1 MNHEY, CDR2 SMNVEV (reference sequence). The CDR3 has 14 amino acids. Written as DNA, the CDR3 is TGTGCCAGCAGTCCTACAGGGAACAATCAGCTCCAGCATTTT. Translation: CASSPTGNNQLQHF.

The chain recombines TRBV3-1 (or the pseudogene TRBV3-2) with TRBJ1-2; D unclear. Germline CDR1 and CDR2: LGHDT and YNNKEL (reference sequence). The CDR3 contains 17 residues. V lost 2 bases and J 4 bases, leaving 20 bases between the germline ends. The CDR3 nucleotides read TGTGCCAGCAGCCAAAGACCATCGGACTTAGGCCTCTATGGCTACACCTTC. It encodes CASSQRPSDLGLYGYTF.

The chain recombines TRBV28 with TRBJ2-2; TRBD2 agrees at 10 bases. Trimming removed 1 base from V and 0 bases from J; junction bases left unmatched: 5. CDR1 is MDHEN, CDR2 SYDVKM, per germline. This CDR3 spans 18 amino acids. CDR3: CASSLYSSGSPNTGELFF. CDR3 in DNA: TGTGCCAGCAGTTTATATTCTAGCGGGAGCCCGAACACCGGGGAGCTGTTTTTT.

The J gene is TRBJ2-1, the V gene TRBV10-2, with 10 bases fitting TRBD2. V lost 11 bases to trimming and J lost 4 bases; unmatched junction nucleotides: 5. This CDR3 is 13 amino acids long. Germline values: CDR1 WSHSY, CDR2 SAAADI. CDR3 sequence reads: CASTSGNYNEQFF. CDR3 in DNA: TGCGCCTCTACTAGCGGGAATTACAATGAGCAGTTCTTC.

The count of this clone is one. This chain joins TRBV18 and TRBJ2-2, with TRBD2 matching over 9 bases. V dropped 2 bases and J dropped 5; count of bases not matched to a gene: 9. Germline V gene lookup returns CDR1 KGHSH and CDR2 LQKENI. The CDR3 covers 17 residues. CDR3 DNA: TGTGCCAGCTCACCAAGAGGTCTAGCGGGATCTACCGGGGAGCTGTTTTTT. This codes for CASSPRGLAGSTGELFF. Full variable domain (remainder filled in from reference TRBV18 and TRBJ2-2): NAGVMQNPRHLVRRRGQEARLRCSPMKGHSHVYWYRQLPEEGLKFMVYLQKENIIDESGMPKERFSAEFPKEGPSILRIQQVVRGDSAAYFCASSPRGLAGSTGELFFGEGSRLTVL.

The rearrangement uses TRBV13 and TRBJ2-2, with D possibly being TRBD1 or TRBD2 (5 bases each). This CDR3 is 14 amino acids long. CDR1 and CDR2 (germline): PRHDT, FYEKMQ (reference sequence). V was trimmed by 0 bases and J by 4 bases, leaving 6 bases between them. CDR3 nucleotide sequence: TGTGCCAGCAGCTTAGGAGGGACCACCGGGGAGCTGTTTTTT. This gives the protein CASSLGGTTGELFF.

V usage is TRBV18 and J usage is TRBJ2-7, with D possibly matching TRBD2 (6 bases). This CDR3 is 14 amino acids long. Germline-derived CDR1 and CDR2 are KGHSH and LQKENI. V was pared by 6 bases and J by 1 base, with 13 bases between. The CDR3 reads CASSRLGLSYEQYF. The CDR3 nucleotides are TGTGCCAGCTCCCGGTTGGGACTTTCCTACGAGCAGTACTTC. Drawing the rest from reference TRBV18 and TRBJ2-7, the complete variable domain is NAGVMQNPRHLVRRRGQEARLRCSPMKGHSHVYWYRQLPEEGLKFMVYLQKENIIDESGMPKERFSAEFPKEGPSILRIQQVVRGDSAAYFCASSRLGLSYEQYFGPGTRLTVT.

V and J are TRBV23-1 and TRBJ1-1; D remains unclear. TRBV23-1 is assigned to the ORF class and has an uncertain function. The CDR3 is made up of 13 amino acids. V lost 8 bases to trimming and J lost 0 bases, with 10 bases between them. The CDR3 region has the DNA TGCGCCAGCGGCCCCGACGTGAACACTGAAGCTTTCTTT. Protein product: CASGPDVNTEAFF.

The V gene is TRBV5-1, the J gene TRBJ1-2, with a weak D call TRBD1 (5 bases). Trimming cost V 0 bases and J 2 bases, with 14 bases left between them. This CDR3 has 16 residues. Germline CDR1 reads SGHRS; CDR2 reads YFSETQ. This CDR3 is CASSLASTDRNYGYTF. CDR3 DNA: TGCGCCAGCAGCTTGGCCTCGACAGACCGCAACTATGGCTACACCTTC.

The chain is built from TRBV9 and TRBJ1-5; D is undetermined. CDR1 is SGDLS and CDR2 is YYNGEE in the germline V gene. V lost 0 bases and J lost 4, with 8 bases in between. The length of the CDR3 is 14 residues. CDR3 in amino acids: CASSVGLGNQPQHF. The CDR3 DNA sequence: TGTGCCAGCAGCGTAGGTCTGGGGAATCAGCCCCAGCATTTT.

This sequence joins TRBV6-5 and TRBJ2-7, with D tentatively TRBD2 (5 bases). The CDR3 is 13 residues long. Trimming took off 11 bases at V and 6 bases at J, with 20 bases between the two ends. The germline V gene has CDR1 MNHEY and CDR2 SVGAGI. This chain's CDR3 is CASSRGLPGEQYF. The DNA of the CDR3 is TGTGCCTCATCACGGGGTTTGCCAGGCGAGCAGTACTTC.

The chain carries TRBV9 and TRBJ2-7; a possible D gene is TRBD2 (5 bases). Trimming cost V 3 bases and J 2 bases, with 12 bases left between them. The germline gives CDR1 SGDLS, CDR2 YYNGEE. The CDR3 totals 14 residues. CDR3: CASSALPGTYEQYF. DNA of the CDR3: TGTGCCAGCAGCGCCCTCCCCGGGACCTACGAGCAGTACTTC.

The chain carries TRBV19 and TRBJ1-5; 10 nucleotides align to TRBD1. Germline CDR1 and CDR2: LNHDA and SQIVND (reference sequence). The CDR3 contains 16 residues. Trimming took 2 bases from V and 2 from J; bases not matched to a gene: 3. CDR3 region: CASSIPGTGGNQPQHF. The CDR3 coding sequence is TGTGCCAGTAGTATACCCGGGACAGGGGGCAATCAGCCCCAGCATTTT. Filled out from reference TRBV19 and TRBJ1-5, the complete variable domain reads DGGITQSPKYLFRKEGQNVTLSCEQNLNHDAMYWYRQDPGQGLRLIYYSQIVNDFQKGDIAEGYSVSREKKESFPLTVTSAQKNPTAFYLCASSIPGTGGNQPQHFGDGTRLSIL.

The rearrangement joins TRBV27 to TRBJ2-7; 12 nucleotides align to TRBD2. Germline V lookup: CDR1 MNHEY, CDR2 SMNVEV (reference sequence). The CDR3 length is 18 residues. V trimming: 8 bases; J trimming: 0 bases; junction bases outside the gene matches: 14. The CDR3 is CASGGTSGSGVSSYEQYF. The CDR3 DNA sequence: TGTGCCAGCGGTGGGACTAGCGGGTCCGGGGTGAGCTCCTACGAGCAGTACTTC.

V usage is TRBV7-8 and J usage is TRBJ2-1; 8 positions match TRBD2. The V gene end was trimmed by 1 base and the J gene end by 5 bases; junction bases not matched to a gene: 4. Germline CDR1 SGHVS, CDR2 FQNEAQ. The CDR3 has 15 residues. CDR3 nucleotides: TGTGCCAGCAGCTTAGGGGCGGGAGGCGACAATGAGCAGTTCTTC. The encoded protein is CASSLGAGGDNEQFF.

The chain carries TRBV6-5 and TRBJ1-2; D is unresolved. This CDR3 is built from 12 residues. Germline V lookup: CDR1 MNHEY, CDR2 SVGAGI. Trimming took 6 bases from V and 8 from J, leaving 13 bases between them. The CDR3: CASRPGSRGYTF. For the CDR3, the DNA is TGTGCCAGCAGACCGGGAAGCCGGGGCTACACCTTC.

This rearrangement joins TRBV7-4 to TRBJ2-7; D may be TRBD1 (6 bases). CDR1 and CDR2 from the germline V gene are SGHVT and SQSDAQ. CDR3 length equals 16 residues. V dropped 5 bases and J dropped 2 bases, with 19 bases sitting between them. The CDR3 reads CASSPHPQQGTYEQYF. CDR3 in DNA: TGTGCCAGCAGCCCCCACCCCCAGCAGGGGACCTACGAGCAGTACTTC.

The gene calls are TRBV27 and TRBJ2-7; no firm D call. V dropped 6 bases and J dropped 0 bases, with 15 bases sitting between them. Per germline, CDR1 MNHEY and CDR2 SMNVEV (reference sequence). There are 15 residues in the CDR3. The DNA of the CDR3 is TGTGCCAGCAGCAGCCCAGGTCTCAGCTCCTACGAGCAGTACTTC. This gives the protein CASSSPGLSSYEQYF.